This TCR beta chain was captured in a study of T cells in Graves' hyperthyroidism and ophthalmopathy. RNA transcripts gave rise to amplified TCR beta CDR3 regions. HTBI primers were used for first-round RT-PCR of the TCR CDR3. TCRdb itself ran the multiplex PCR reads through MiXCR, one entry per CDR3 protein. The table includes about 290,000 distinct CDR3 sequences, 13% detected once. This CDR3 comprises 10 residues. The study excluded patients with uncontrolled infection, other autoimmune disease, pregnancy or lactation. The authors took PBMCs from 8.5 to 10 ml fresh peripheral blood. This clonotype was seen a few times.

The TCR originated in a woman in her twenties or thirties with Graves' hyperthyroidism that later progressed to Graves' ophthalmopathy. The sample taken for sequencing was blood. The rearrangement joins TRBV3-2 to TRBJ2-5. TRBV3-2 is recorded as a pseudogene. CDR3 sequence (DNA): TGTGCCAGCAGCCAATGGGACCGATACTTC. It is translated as CASSQWDRYF.